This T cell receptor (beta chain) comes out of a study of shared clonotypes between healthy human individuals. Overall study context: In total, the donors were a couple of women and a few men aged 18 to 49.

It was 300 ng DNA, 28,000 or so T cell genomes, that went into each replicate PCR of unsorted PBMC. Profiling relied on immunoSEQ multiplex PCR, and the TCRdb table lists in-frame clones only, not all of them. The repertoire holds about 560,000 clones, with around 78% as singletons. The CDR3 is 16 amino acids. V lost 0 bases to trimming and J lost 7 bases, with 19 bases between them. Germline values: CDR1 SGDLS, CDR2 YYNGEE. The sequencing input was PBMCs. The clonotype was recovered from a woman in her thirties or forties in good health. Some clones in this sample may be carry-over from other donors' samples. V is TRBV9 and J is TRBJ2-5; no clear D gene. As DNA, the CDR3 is TGTGCCAGCAGCGTAGCCCGACAAGGACCGCGAGGGACCCAGTACTTC. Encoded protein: CASSVARQGPRGTQYF.